These 8 T cell receptor beta chains originate from one sample sequenced in a study of blood T cell repertoires in COVID-19. Only in-frame clones appear in the TCRdb table, and some are missing; sequencing was by immunoSEQ multiplex PCR. There are 300,000 to 450,000 clones in the sample; 85% to 90% occur only once, and more than 0.8% lies in the top ten. Input material: PBMCs or T cells enriched from blood (not recorded which). All receptors come from a man aged 18 to 29 who had recovered from COVID-19.

The genes are TRBV6-5 and TRBJ2-3, with D possibly being TRBD1 (6 bases). Germline V gives CDR1 MNHEY, CDR2 SVGAGI. The CDR3 length is 14 residues. With 5 bases removed from V and 4 bases from J, the gap between germline ends came to 13 bases. The CDR3 spells CASSQTYRADTQYF. The CDR3 coding sequence is TGTGCCAGCAGTCAAACCTACAGGGCAGATACGCAGTATTTT.

This sequence joins TRBV18 and TRBJ2-5; D is perhaps TRBD2 (6 bases). CDR1 is KGHSH and CDR2 is LQKENI in the germline V gene. Trimming left V 3 bases short and J 6 bases short, with 8 bases between. The CDR3 contains 12 residues. The chain's CDR3 is CASSPGGQTQYF. The DNA of the CDR3 is TGTGCCAGCTCACCGGGGGGACAGACCCAGTACTTC.

The J gene is TRBJ2-2, the V gene TRBV6-5, with 7 bases aligning to TRBD1. The germline V gene encodes CDR1 MNHEY and CDR2 SVGAGI. The CDR3 sequence is 15 residues long. The junction had 9 bases not matched to a gene; V was cut back by 8 bases and J by 3 bases. CDR3 bases: TGTGCCAGCGGGGACCGGGACAGATACACCGGGGAGCTGTTTTTT. Translating gives CASGDRDRYTGELFF.

The chain combines TRBV7-9 with TRBJ2-5; D possibly corresponds to TRBD2 (6 bases). V was trimmed by 4 bases and J by 1 base, leaving 13 bases between them. Germline CDR1 SEHNR, CDR2 FQNEAQ (reference sequence). CDR3 size: 15 residues. The CDR3 bases are TGTGCCAGCAGCTCGTTGACTAGTCCCCAAGAGACCCAGTACTTC. Translating it yields CASSSLTSPQETQYF.

The chain couples TRBV4-3 to TRBJ1-6, with TRBD1 as a possible D gene (5 bases). Germline V gene data show CDR1 as LGHNA and CDR2 as YSLEER. Trimming stripped 3 bases from V and 3 bases from J, with 6 bases between. CDR3 size: 14 residues. The CDR3 spells CASSQTVYNSPLHF. The CDR3 region has the DNA TGCGCCAGCAGCCAGACAGTCTATAATTCACCCCTCCACTTT.

The chain carries TRBV6-5 and TRBJ1-5; D unclear. The CDR3 contains 13 residues. Looked up from germline, CDR1 is MNHEY and CDR2 is SVGAGI. V gave up 6 bases and J gave up 4 bases, with 10 bases separating them. The CDR3 DNA is TGTGCCAGCAGAACGACAAGAAATCAGCCCCAGCATTTT. Amino acid sequence: CASRTTRNQPQHF.

The V call is TRBV7-2, the J call TRBJ1-1; 7 bases line up with TRBD1. Germline CDR1 reads SGHTA; CDR2 reads FQGNSA. This CDR3 has 17 residues. The V segment lost 2 bases and the J segment 1 base; nucleotides outside the gene matches: 10. The CDR3 loop is CASSLSVGPGGNTEAFF. The CDR3 DNA reads TGTGCCAGCAGCTTATCTGTGGGGCCAGGGGGGAACACTGAAGCTTTCTTT.

The V call is TRBV7-2, the J call TRBJ1-2; D perhaps matches TRBD1 (5 bases). Germline V gene lookup returns CDR1 SGHTA and CDR2 FQGNSA. V gave up 0 bases and J gave up 2 bases, with 7 bases separating them. The CDR3 contains 14 residues. As DNA, the CDR3 is TGTGCCAGCAGCTTAGCGCGGGACAACTATGGCTACACCTTC. This sequence encodes CASSLARDNYGYTF.